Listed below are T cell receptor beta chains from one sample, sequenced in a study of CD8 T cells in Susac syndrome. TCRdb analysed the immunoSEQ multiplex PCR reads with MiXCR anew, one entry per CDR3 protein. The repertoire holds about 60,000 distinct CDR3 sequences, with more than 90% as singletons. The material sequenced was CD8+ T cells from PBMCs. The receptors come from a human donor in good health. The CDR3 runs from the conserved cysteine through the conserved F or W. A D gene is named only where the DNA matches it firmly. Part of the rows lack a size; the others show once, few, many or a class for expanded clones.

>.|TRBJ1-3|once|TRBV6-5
TGTGCCAGCTTCCCTTCCGCTGAAAACACCATATATTTT
CASFPSAENTIYF
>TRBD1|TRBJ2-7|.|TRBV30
TGTGCCTGGAGTGCCTCGGGACAGGAGATAGTTTACGAGCAGTACTTC
CAWSASGQEIVYEQYF
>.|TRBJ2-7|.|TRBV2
TGTGCCACCCGTTCCCCGGGGCTTGACGAGCAGTACTTC
CATRSPGLDEQYF
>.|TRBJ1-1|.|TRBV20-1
TGCAGTGCTTCAGGGGAGAACACTGAAGCTTTCTTT
CSASGENTEAFF
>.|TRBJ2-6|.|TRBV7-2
TGTGCCAGCAGCTTAAAACTCCGACGCAGCACTGGGGCCAACGTCCTGACTTTC
CASSLKLRRSTGANVLTF
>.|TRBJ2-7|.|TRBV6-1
TGTGCCAGCACCCTCCGGACTACCTCCTACGAGCAGTACTTC
CASTLRTTSYEQYF
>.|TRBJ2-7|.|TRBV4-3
TGCGCCAGCAGCCAAGACCTTATTGGGGACGACCAGTACTTC
CASSQDLIGDDQYF
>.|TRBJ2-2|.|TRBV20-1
TGCAGTGCTAGAGGAAGGTGCACCGGGGAGCTGTTTTTT
CSARGRCTGELFF
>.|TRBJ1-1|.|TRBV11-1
TGTGCCAGCAGCAAAGGGGCCAGTGGGAACACTGAAGCTTTCTTT
CASSKGASGNTEAFF
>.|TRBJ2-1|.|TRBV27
TGTGCCAGCAGTTGGAGTCTAGGTCCTTTCGGGCAGTTCTTC
CASSWSLGPFGQFF
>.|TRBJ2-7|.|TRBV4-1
TGCGCCAGCAGCCCCACTCGCAGTTACGAGCAGTACTTC
CASSPTRSYEQYF
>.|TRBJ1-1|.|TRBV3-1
TGTGCCAGCAGCCTGGTGGCACTGGGGGGAGAAACTTTCTTT
CASSLVALGGETFF
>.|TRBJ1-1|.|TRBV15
TGTGCCACCAGCGGCGCAGGCCTTTACACTGAAGCTTTCTTT
CATSGAGLYTEAFF
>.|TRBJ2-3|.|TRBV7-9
TGTGCCAGCAGCTCCCCCCCGCGTGGGGGTAGGTCAGATACGCAGTATTTT
CASSSPPRGGRSDTQYF
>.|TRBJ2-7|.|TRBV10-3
TGTGCCATCAGTGAAGACGGCTCCTACGAGCAGTACTTC
CAISEDGSYEQYF
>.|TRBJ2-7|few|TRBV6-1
TGTGCCAGCAGCCCCTCGCCGACCCCCTACGAGCAGTACTTC
CASSPSPTPYEQYF
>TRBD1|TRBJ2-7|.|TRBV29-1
TGCAGCGTTGAAGCTCCAGGGGGTATCGGATACGAGCAGTACTTC
CSVEAPGGIGYEQYF
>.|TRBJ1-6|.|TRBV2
TGTGCCAGCTCCGAAACAGGGCCAAATTCACCCCTCCACTTT
CASSETGPNSPLHF
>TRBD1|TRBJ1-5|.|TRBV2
TGTGCCAGCAGTGACGACAGGGGCAATCAGCCCCAGCATTTT
CASSDDRGNQPQHF
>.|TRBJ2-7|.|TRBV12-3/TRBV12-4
TGTGCCAGCAGTTTCCCGGGACCGGCCTACGAGCAGTACTTC
CASSFPGPAYEQYF
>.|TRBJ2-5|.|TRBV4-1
TGCGCCAGCAGCCAAGTGGGTGGGGCCGGGGAGACCCAGTACTTC
CASSQVGGAGETQYF
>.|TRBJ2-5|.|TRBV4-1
TGCGCCAGCAGCCAGGAGGTCCGAGGGGAGGGGGTCCAAGAGACCCAGTACTTC
CASSQEVRGEGVQETQYF
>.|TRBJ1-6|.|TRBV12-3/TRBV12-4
TGTGCCAGCAGTTTTTCGGGGAATAATTCACCCCTCCACTTT
CASSFSGNNSPLHF
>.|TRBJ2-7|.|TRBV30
TGTGCCTGTTTTGGAGGCACGGGCGAGCAGTACTTC
CACFGGTGEQYF
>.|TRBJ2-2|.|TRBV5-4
TGTGCCAGCAGCTTGGAGGGCAGGGGGGGCACCGGGGAGCTGTTTTTT
CASSLEGRGGTGELFF
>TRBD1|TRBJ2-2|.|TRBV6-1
TGTGCCAGCAGTCCGTGGACAGGGGGCGGTACCGGGGAGCTGTTTTTT
CASSPWTGGGTGELFF
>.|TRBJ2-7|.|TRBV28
TGTGCCAGCCGCCCGGCGGGCTTCTACGAGCAGTACTTC
CASRPAGFYEQYF
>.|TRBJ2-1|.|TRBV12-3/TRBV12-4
TGTGCCAGCAGTAACCCCCAGGGCGCGCTTAATGAGCAGTTCTTC
CASSNPQGALNEQFF
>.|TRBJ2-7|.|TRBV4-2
TGTGCCAGCAGCCAAGCAGGCGGGGTGAGAGAGCAGTACTTC
CASSQAGGVREQYF
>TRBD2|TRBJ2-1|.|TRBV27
TGTGCCAGCAGTCGCAGCGGGGGGGCCAACAATGAGCAGTTCTTC
CASSRSGGANNEQFF
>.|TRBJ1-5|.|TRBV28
TGTGCCAGCAGTTTATGGAGGGAGGCGCAGCCCCAGCATTTT
CASSLWREAQPQHF
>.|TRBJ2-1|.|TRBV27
TGTGCCAGCAGTTTATCGGGTTGGGGACTTGATCCTACCAATGAGCAGTTCTTC
CASSLSGWGLDPTNEQFF
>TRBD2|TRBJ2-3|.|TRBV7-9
TGTGCCAGCAGCCTAGCGGGGGGTAGCACAGATACGCAGTATTTT
CASSLAGGSTDTQYF
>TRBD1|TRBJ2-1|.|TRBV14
TGTGCCAGCAGCTCCTTTGGGACAGCCTACAATGAGCAGTTCTTC
CASSSFGTAYNEQFF
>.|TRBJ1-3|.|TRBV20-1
TGCAGTGCTAGGGTGTCTGGAAACACCATATATTTT
CSARVSGNTIYF
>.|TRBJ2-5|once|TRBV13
TGTGCCAGCAGCTCGGGACCGCAGGTGGAGACCCAGTACTTC
CASSSGPQVETQYF
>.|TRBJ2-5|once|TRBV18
TGTGCCAGCTCATCAGGACTAACATCAGGAACCGAGACCCAGTACTTC
CASSSGLTSGTETQYF
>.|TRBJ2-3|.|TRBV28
TGTGCCAGCAGTTTCGACTACAGGGCAGCAGATACGCAGTATTTT
CASSFDYRAADTQYF
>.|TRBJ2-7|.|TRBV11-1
TGTGCCAGCAGCTTACCGGGGGCGGGACCCTACGAGCAGTACTTC
CASSLPGAGPYEQYF
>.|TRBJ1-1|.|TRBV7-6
TGTGCCAGCAGCTTAGTCGAGTCCTTAGAGAACACTGAAGCTTTCTTT
CASSLVESLENTEAFF
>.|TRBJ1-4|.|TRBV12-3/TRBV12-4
TGTGCCAGCAGGGGAGGGACTAATGAAAAACTGTTTTTT
CASRGGTNEKLFF
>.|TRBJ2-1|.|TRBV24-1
TGTGCCACCAGTTGGGGGACTGGGCCTACCTACAATGAGCAGTTCTTC
CATSWGTGPTYNEQFF
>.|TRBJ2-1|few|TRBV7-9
TGTGCCAGCAGCCCCCAGGGCAGCTCCTACAATGAGCAGTTCTTC
CASSPQGSSYNEQFF
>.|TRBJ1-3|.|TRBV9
TGTGCCAGCAGCGTAGGGGACAACAACTCTGGAAACACCATATATTTT
CASSVGDNNSGNTIYF
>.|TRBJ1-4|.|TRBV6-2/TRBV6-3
TGTGCCAGCAGTTACTCAAAACAGCGCCGAGAGGAAAAACTGTTTTTT
CASSYSKQRREEKLFF
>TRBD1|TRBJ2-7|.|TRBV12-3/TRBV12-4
TGTGCCAGCAGTCCAAGACCGGACAGGGGCTACGAGCAGTACTTC
CASSPRPDRGYEQYF
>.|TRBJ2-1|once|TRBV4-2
TGTGCCAGCACCACAGAGGGGGGGGGCTACAATGAGCAGTTCTTC
CASTTEGGGYNEQFF
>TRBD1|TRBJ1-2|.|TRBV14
TGTGCCAGCAGCCAAGTCGAATCGACAGGGGCTGGCTATGGCTACACCTTC
CASSQVESTGAGYGYTF
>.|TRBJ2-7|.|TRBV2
TGTGCCAGCGGACTGACGTTCTACGAGCAGTACTTC
CASGLTFYEQYF
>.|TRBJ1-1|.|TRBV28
TGTGCCAGCAGTTTAGCAGGAGAGCTGAACACTGAAGCTTTCTTT
CASSLAGELNTEAFF
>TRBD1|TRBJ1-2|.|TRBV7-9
TGTGCCAGCAGCTTAGGACGACAGGGAGTGGCTGGCTACACCTTC
CASSLGRQGVAGYTF
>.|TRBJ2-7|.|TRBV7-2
TGTGCCAGCAGCTTAGGGAGAAACGAGCAGTACTTC
CASSLGRNEQYF
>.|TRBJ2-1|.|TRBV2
TGTGCCAGCAGAGCTAGGGGGGCTACCAATGAGCAGTTCTTC
CASRARGATNEQFF
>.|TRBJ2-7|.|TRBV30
TGTGCCGGACGAAAGGACGGCTCAGGGCACGAGCAGTACTTC
CAGRKDGSGHEQYF
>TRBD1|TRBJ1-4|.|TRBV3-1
TGTGCCAGCAGCCAAGATAGCCCACAGGGGGCCGGATTATGGGGCGTTGAAAAACTGTTTTTT
CASSQDSPQGAGLWGVEKLFF
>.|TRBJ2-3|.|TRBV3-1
TGTGCCAGCAGCCAAGATTGGGCCGGGGATACGCAGTATTTT
CASSQDWAGDTQYF